This T cell receptor beta chain was captured by sequencing in a study of cytomegalovirus exposure and HLA in healthy donors. V shed 0 bases and J 5 bases; nucleotides not matched to a gene: 7. Germline assignment: CDR1 SGDLS and CDR2 YYNGEE. The length of the CDR3 is 15 residues. Primers for the PCR totalled 60 Vbeta and 13 Jbeta. Method: immunoSEQ multiplex PCR; TCRdb's copy keeps in-frame clones and lacks some. The table gives 150,000 to 200,000 clones; the top ten clones make up approximately 0.72% of it. The sequenced material came from PBMCs. The origin of this receptor is a woman younger than 30 in good health and CMV-seropositive. This sequence joins TRBV9 and TRBJ2-5; 7 bases map to TRBD1. CDR3 residues: CASSVASSGQETQYF. The CDR3 nucleotides read TGTGCCAGCAGCGTAGCTTCGTCGGGACAGGAGACCCAGTACTTC.